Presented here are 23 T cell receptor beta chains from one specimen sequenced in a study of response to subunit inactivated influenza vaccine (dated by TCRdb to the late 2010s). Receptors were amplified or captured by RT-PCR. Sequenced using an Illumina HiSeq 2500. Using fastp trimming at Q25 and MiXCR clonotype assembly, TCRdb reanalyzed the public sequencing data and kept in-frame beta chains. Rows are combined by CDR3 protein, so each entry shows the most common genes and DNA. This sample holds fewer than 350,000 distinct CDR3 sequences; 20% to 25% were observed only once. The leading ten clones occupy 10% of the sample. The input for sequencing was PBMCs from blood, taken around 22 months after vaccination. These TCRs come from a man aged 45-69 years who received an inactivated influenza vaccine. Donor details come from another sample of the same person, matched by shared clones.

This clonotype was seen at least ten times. CDR3 bases: TGTGCCAGCAGCCAATGGCAGGGCGCTGAAGCTTTCTTT. It encodes CASSQWQGAEAFF. The chain has TRBV14 and TRBJ1-1; D is perhaps TRBD1 (5 bases). Between the trimmed V and J ends, which lost 2 bases and 6 bases, there was a span of 10 bases. CDR1 and CDR2 from the germline V gene are SGHDN and FVKESK. CDR3 size: 13 residues.

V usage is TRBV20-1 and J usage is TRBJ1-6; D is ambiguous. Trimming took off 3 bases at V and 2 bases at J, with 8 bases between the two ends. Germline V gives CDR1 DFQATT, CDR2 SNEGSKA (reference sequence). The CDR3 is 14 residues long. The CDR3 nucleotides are TGCAGTGCTAGGGCCAGTACCTATAATTCACCCCTCCACTTT. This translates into CSARASTYNSPLHF.

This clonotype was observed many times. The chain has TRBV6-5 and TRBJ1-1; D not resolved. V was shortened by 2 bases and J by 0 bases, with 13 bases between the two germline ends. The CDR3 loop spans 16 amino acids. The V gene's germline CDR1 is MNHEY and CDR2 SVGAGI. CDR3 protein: CASSYALGELNTEAFF. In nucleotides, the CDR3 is TGTGCCAGCAGTTACGCCCTTGGGGAATTGAACACTGAAGCTTTCTTT.

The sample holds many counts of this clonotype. The CDR3 DNA reads as TGTGCCAGCAGCTCTGAACAGGCCGATTCACCCCTCCACTTT. Its protein is CASSSEQADSPLHF. This chain joins TRBV9 and TRBJ1-6; a possible D gene is TRBD1 (5 bases). Deletions cut 4 bases from V and 8 bases from J, with 13 bases between. This CDR3 spans 14 amino acids. Germline assignment: CDR1 SGDLS and CDR2 YYNGEE.

In DNA form, the CDR3 reads TGTGCCAGCATTCTAAGGGGTATCGGTGGAAATCAGCCCCAGCATTTT. Its protein product is CASILRGIGGNQPQHF. The chain recombines TRBV28 with TRBJ1-5; possibly TRBD1 for D (5 bases). The CDR3 contains 16 residues. Trimming left V 7 bases short and J 4 bases short, with 20 bases between. CDR1 MDHEN and CDR2 SYDVKM come from the germline V gene.

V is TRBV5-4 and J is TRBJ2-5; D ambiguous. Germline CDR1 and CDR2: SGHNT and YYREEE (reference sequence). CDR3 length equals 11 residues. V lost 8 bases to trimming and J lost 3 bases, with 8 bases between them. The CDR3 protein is CASDRKETQYF. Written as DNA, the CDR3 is TGTGCCAGTGATAGAAAAGAGACCCAGTACTTC.

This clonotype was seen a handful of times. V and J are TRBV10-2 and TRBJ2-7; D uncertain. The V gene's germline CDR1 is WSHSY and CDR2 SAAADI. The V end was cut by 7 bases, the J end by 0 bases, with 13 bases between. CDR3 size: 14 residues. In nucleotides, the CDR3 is TGCGCCAGCACAGGAACCAGGAGCTCCTACGAGCAGTACTTC. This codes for CASTGTRSSYEQYF.

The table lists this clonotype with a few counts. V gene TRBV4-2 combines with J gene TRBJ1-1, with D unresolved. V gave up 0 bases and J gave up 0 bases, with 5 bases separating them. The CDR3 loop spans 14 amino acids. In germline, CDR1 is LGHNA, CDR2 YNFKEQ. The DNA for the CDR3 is TGTGCCAGCAGCCAAGATCAGGTGAACACTGAAGCTTTCTTT. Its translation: CASSQDQVNTEAFF.

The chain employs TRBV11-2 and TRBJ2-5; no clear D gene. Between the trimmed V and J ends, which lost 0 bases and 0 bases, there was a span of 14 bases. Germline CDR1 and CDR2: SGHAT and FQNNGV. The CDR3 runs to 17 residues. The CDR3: CASSLDKRRWYQETQYF. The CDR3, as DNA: TGTGCCAGCAGCTTAGATAAGAGACGGTGGTACCAAGAGACCCAGTACTTC.

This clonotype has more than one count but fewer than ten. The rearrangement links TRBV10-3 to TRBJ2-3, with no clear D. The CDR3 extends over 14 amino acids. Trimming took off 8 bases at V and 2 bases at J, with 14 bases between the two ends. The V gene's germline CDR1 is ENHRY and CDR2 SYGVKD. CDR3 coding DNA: TGTGCCATCGCCGGCGGCCCAGACACAGATACGCAGTATTTT. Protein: CAIAGGPDTDTQYF.

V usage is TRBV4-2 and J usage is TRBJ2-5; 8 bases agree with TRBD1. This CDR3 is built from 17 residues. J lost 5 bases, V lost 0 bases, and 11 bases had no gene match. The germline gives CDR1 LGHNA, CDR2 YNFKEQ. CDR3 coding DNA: TGTGCCAGCAGCCAAGACGTCTTGGTTAGGGACAGGGAGACCCAGTACTTC. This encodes CASSQDVLVRDRETQYF.

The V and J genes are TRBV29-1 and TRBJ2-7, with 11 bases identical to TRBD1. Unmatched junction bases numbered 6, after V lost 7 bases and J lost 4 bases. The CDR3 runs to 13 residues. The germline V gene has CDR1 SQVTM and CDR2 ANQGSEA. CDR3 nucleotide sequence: TGCAGCGCGAGGACAGGGGGCGGTTACGAGCAGTACTTC. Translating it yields CSARTGGGYEQYF.

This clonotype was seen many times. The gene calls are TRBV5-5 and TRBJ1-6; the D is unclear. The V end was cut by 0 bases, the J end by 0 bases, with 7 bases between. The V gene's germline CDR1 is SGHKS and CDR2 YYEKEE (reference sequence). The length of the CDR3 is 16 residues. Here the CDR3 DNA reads TGTGCCAGCAGCTTGGACGCGTTCTCCTATAATTCACCCCTCCACTTT. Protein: CASSLDAFSYNSPLHF.

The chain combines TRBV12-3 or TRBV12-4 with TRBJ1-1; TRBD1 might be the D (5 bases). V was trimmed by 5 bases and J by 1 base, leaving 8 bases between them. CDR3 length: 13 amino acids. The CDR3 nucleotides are TGTGCCAGCAGTAAGACAGCGAACACTGAAGCTTTCTTT. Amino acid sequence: CASSKTANTEAFF.

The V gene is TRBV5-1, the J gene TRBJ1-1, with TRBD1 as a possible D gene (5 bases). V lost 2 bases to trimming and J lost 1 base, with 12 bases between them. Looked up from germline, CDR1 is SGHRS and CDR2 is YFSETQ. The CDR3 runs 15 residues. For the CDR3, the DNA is TGCGCCAGCAGCTTAAGGCAGGGAACGAACACTGAAGCTTTCTTT. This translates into CASSLRQGTNTEAFF.

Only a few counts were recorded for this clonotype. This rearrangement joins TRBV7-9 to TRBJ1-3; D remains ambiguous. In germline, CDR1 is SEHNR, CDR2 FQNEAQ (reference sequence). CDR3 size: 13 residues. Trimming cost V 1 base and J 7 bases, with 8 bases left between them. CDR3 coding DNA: TGTGCCAGCAGCTTAGAGTCCCGGAACACCATATATTTT. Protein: CASSLESRNTIYF.

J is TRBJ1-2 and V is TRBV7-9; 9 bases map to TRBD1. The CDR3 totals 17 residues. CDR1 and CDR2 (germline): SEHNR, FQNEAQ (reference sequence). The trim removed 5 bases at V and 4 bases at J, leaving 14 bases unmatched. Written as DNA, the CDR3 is TGTGCCAGCAGCATTGGGACAGGGATTCTACGGGGCTATGGCTACACCTTC. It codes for CASSIGTGILRGYGYTF.

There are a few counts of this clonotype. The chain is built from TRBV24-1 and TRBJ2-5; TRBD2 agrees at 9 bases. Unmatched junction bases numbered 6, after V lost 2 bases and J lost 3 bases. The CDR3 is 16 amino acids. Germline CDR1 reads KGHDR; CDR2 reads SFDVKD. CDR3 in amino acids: CATSDWPIAGEETQYF. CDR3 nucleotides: TGTGCCACCAGTGATTGGCCGATAGCGGGAGAAGAGACCCAGTACTTC.

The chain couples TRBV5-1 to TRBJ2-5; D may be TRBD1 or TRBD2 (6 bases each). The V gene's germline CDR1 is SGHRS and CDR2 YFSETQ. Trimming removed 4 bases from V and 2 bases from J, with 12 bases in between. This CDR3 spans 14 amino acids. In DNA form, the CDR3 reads TGCGCCAGCAGCCGCGGGACACAGCAAGAGACCCAGTACTTC. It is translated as CASSRGTQQETQYF.

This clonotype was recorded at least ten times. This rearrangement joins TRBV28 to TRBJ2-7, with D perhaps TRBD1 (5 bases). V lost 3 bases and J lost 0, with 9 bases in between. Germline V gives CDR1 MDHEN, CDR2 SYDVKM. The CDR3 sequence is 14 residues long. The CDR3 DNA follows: TGTGCCAGCAGTTTTCAGGGATACTCCTACGAGCAGTACTTC. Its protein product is CASSFQGYSYEQYF.

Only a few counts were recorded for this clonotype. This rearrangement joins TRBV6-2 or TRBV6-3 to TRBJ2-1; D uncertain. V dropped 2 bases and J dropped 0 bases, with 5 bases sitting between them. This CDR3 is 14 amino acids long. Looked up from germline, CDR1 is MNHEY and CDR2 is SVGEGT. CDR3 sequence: CASSYTGSYNEQFF. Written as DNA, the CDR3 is TGTGCCAGCAGTTACACGGGCTCCTACAATGAGCAGTTCTTC.

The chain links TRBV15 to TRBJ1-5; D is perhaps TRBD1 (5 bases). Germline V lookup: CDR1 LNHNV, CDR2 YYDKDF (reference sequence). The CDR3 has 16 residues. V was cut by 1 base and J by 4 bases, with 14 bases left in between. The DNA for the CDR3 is TGTGCCACCAGCAGAGGCCTCCGGGACGGGAATCAGCCCCAGCATTTT. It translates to CATSRGLRDGNQPQHF. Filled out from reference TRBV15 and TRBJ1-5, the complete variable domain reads DAMVIQNPRYQVTQFGKPVTLSCSQTLNHNVMYWYQQKSSQAPKLLFHYYDKDFNNEADTPDNFQSRRPNTSFCFLDIRSPGLGDTAMYLCATSRGLRDGNQPQHFGDGTRLSIL.

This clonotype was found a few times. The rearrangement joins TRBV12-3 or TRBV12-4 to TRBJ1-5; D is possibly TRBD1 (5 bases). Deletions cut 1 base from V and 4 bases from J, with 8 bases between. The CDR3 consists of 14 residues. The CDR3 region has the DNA TGTGCCAGCAGTTTAGGGTGGGGGAATCAGCCCCAGCATTTT. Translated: CASSLGWGNQPQHF.